This entry lists 28 T cell receptor beta chains sequenced from one sample in a study of human T cells and chemical hapten exposure. Time point noted: patch test 2, 6 weeks after DPC sensitization. Stated treatment: therapeutic diphenylcyclopropenone sensitization with weekly scalp DPC. In TCRdb, the RACE reads were re-called with MiXCR into one record per CDR3 protein. The sample yields 70,000 to 95,000 distinct CDR3 sequences, about 6.6% seen once. This specimen was whole blood, taken in connection with sensitization to the hapten diphenylcyclopropenone (DPC). Receptors originate from a woman aged 30 to 39 with alopecia areata. Some clones in this sample may be carry-over from other donors' samples.

This clonotype was recorded at least ten times. The rearrangement joins TRBV2 to TRBJ2-3; a possible D gene is TRBD2 (5 bases). In germline, CDR1 is SNHLY, CDR2 FYNNEI. CDR3 length equals 12 residues. With 7 bases removed from V and 2 bases from J, the gap between germline ends came to 7 bases. The CDR3 region has the DNA TGTGCCAGCAAGGAGGACACAGATACGCAGTATTTT. It yields the protein CASKEDTDTQYF. The full variable domain, rest sourced from reference TRBV2 and TRBJ2-3, is EPEVTQTPSHQVTQMGQEVILRCVPISNHLYFYWYRQILGQKVEFLVSFYNNEISEKSEIFDDQFSVERPDGSNFTLKIRSTKLEDSAMYFCASKEDTDTQYFGPGTRLTVL.

In this sample, this clonotype turned up many times. The rearrangement links TRBV20-1 to TRBJ1-1; no reliable D call. The CDR3 sequence is 13 residues long. V was clipped by 3 bases and J by 0 bases, with 8 bases between them. Germline values: CDR1 DFQATT, CDR2 SNEGSKA (reference sequence). The DNA of the CDR3 is TGCAGTGCTAGTAACACCATGAACACTGAAGCTTTCTTT. Protein product: CSASNTMNTEAFF.

This clonotype was detected ten times or more. The gene calls are TRBV6-4 and TRBJ2-3, with 12 bases fitting TRBD2. Germline CDR1 MRHNA, CDR2 SNTAGT. The length of the CDR3 is 16 residues. The V segment lost 0 bases and the J segment 4 bases; nucleotides outside the gene matches: 2. CDR3 protein: CASSDSSSGGADTQYF. As DNA, the CDR3 is TGTGCCAGCAGTGACTCGTCTAGCGGGGGGGCAGATACGCAGTATTTT.

This chain links TRBV6-5 with TRBJ2-7; 7 positions match TRBD1. Germline V gives CDR1 MNHEY, CDR2 SVGAGI. The V gene end was trimmed by 6 bases and the J gene end by 2 bases; junction bases not matched to a gene: 13. The length of the CDR3 is 16 residues. In DNA, the CDR3 is TGTGCCAGCAGCCACGGACAGGTTACGATAACCTACGAGCAGTACTTC. It yields the protein CASSHGQVTITYEQYF.

This clonotype was seen at least ten times. V gene TRBV29-1 combines with J gene TRBJ2-3; 9 bases map to TRBD2. Germline V CDR1 and CDR2: SQVTM, ANQGSEA. The CDR3 runs 14 residues. V shed 6 bases and J 2 bases; nucleotides not matched to a gene: 6. This CDR3 reads CSVKTSGFTDTQYF. CDR3 coding DNA: TGCAGCGTGAAGACTAGCGGATTCACAGATACGCAGTATTTT.

Only a few counts were recorded for this clonotype. The chain links TRBV30 to TRBJ1-2, with D perhaps TRBD1 (6 bases). The V gene lost 0 bases and the J gene lost 6 bases, with 11 bases spanning the gap. CDR1 and CDR2 (germline): GTSNPN, SVGIG (reference sequence). The CDR3 runs 13 residues. CDR3 sequence reads: CAWSVQGGDGYTF. For the CDR3, the DNA is TGTGCCTGGAGTGTACAGGGAGGTGATGGCTACACCTTC.

This clonotype was counted between two and nine times. The chain employs TRBV12-3 or TRBV12-4 and TRBJ1-1; the D is unclear. The germline V and J ends were trimmed by 5 bases and 5 bases, with 18 bases remaining between them. This CDR3 has 15 residues. CDR3 in DNA: TGTGCCAGCAGTCCTCCTTGGATGGCGGGGACTGAAGCTTTCTTT. Translated: CASSPPWMAGTEAFF.

There are many counts of this clonotype. The chain couples TRBV12-3 or TRBV12-4 to TRBJ2-1, with D hard to call. The CDR3 consists of 14 residues. The ends were cut back, 3 bases at V and 8 bases at J, with 14 bases in the middle. Here the CDR3 reads CASSFDSSTDEQFF. DNA for the CDR3: TGTGCCAGCAGTTTCGACTCCTCTACGGATGAGCAGTTCTTC.

This clonotype was counted a few times. The V call is TRBV6-2 or TRBV6-3, the J call TRBJ1-6, with D hard to call. Germline V gene lookup returns CDR1 MNHEY and CDR2 SVGEGT. V was cut by 2 bases and J by 8 bases, with 10 bases left in between. The CDR3 spans 14 residues. CDR3 in DNA: TGTGCCAGCAGTTACCGATCCACCGATTCACCCCTCCACTTT. This sequence encodes CASSYRSTDSPLHF.

The sample holds a few counts of this clonotype. V is TRBV2 and J is TRBJ2-3; 7 bases are shared with TRBD2. With V trimmed by 3 bases and J by 2 bases, 8 bases remained unmatched. Germline values: CDR1 SNHLY, CDR2 FYNNEI. CDR3 length: 16 amino acids. CDR3 bases: TGTGCCAGCAGTGAGTTGGGGGGGTTTGACACAGATACGCAGTATTTT. Protein sequence: CASSELGGFDTDTQYF.

This clonotype was seen a few times. This chain joins TRBV7-9 and TRBJ1-2; D not resolved. The germline gives CDR1 SEHNR, CDR2 FQNEAQ (reference sequence). Trimming removed 1 base from V and 7 bases from J, with 7 bases in between. The CDR3 has 12 amino acids. DNA for the CDR3: TGTGCCAGCAGCTTAGTGGGGTCTGGCTACACCTTC. Translating gives CASSLVGSGYTF.

This clonotype has only one observation. Since the CDR3 does not end with the conserved phenylalanine or tryptophan, this likely comes from a read error. The DNA is omitted, as the CDR3 cannot be located on it reliably, and the CDR3 follows TCRdb's listing. The J gene is TRBJ1-1, the V gene TRBV19; the table names TRBD1, a call not compared with the DNA. Germline V gene data show CDR1 as LNHDA and CDR2 as SQIVND (reference sequence). The CDR3 sequence runs 16 residues, both termini included. This CDR3 reads CENWGKKERSNTEDLC.

V gene TRBV12-3 or TRBV12-4 combines with J gene TRBJ2-3, with 10 positions matching TRBD2. The V gene end was trimmed by 5 bases and the J gene end by 6 bases; junction bases not matched to a gene: 2. The CDR3 is 13 residues long. The DNA for the CDR3 is TGTGCCAGCAGTAGCGGGGGGGCTGATACGCAGTATTTT. Translation gives CASSSGGADTQYF.

The J gene is TRBJ1-3, the V gene TRBV6-5; D is unresolved. Germline V gene sequence: CDR1 MNHEY, CDR2 SVGAGI. The CDR3 has 17 residues. V gave up 4 bases and J gave up 2 bases, with 18 bases separating them. The CDR3: CASSLSAPGTTGNTIYF. The CDR3, as DNA: TGTGCCAGCAGTTTATCGGCCCCCGGCACTACTGGAAACACCATATATTTT.

This clonotype was counted many times. The CDR3 is CASSTQGDSYEQYF. DNA of the CDR3: TGTGCCAGCAGCACACAGGGTGACTCCTACGAGCAGTACTTC. The rearrangement links TRBV4-2 to TRBJ2-7, with a weak D call TRBD1 (6 bases). The germline V and J ends were trimmed by 5 bases and 0 bases, with 11 bases remaining between them. CDR1 and CDR2 from the germline V gene are LGHNA and YNFKEQ. The CDR3 extends over 14 amino acids.

This clonotype was observed a few times. The chain has TRBV5-1 and TRBJ2-7; tentative D call: TRBD1 (6 bases). The CDR3 totals 15 residues. With 1 base removed from V and 4 bases from J, the gap between germline ends came to 15 bases. Germline-derived CDR1 and CDR2 are SGHRS and YFSETQ. CDR3 coding DNA: TGCGCCAGCAGCTTGCAAGGACAAGGGGGTTACGAGCAGTACTTC. It codes for CASSLQGQGGYEQYF.

This clonotype has a count of ten or more. The chain recombines TRBV11-3 with TRBJ2-1; 13 bases map to TRBD2. The CDR3 sequence is 14 residues long. CDR1 and CDR2 from the germline V gene are SGHNT and YENEEA. V was pared by 5 bases and J by 9 bases, with 4 bases of the junction left unmatched. CDR3 nucleotide sequence: TGTGCCAGCAGCCCCGGACTAGCGGGGGTTGAGCAGTTCTTC. Translation: CASSPGLAGVEQFF.

Ten or more counts support this clonotype. The gene calls are TRBV29-1 and TRBJ1-2; D not resolved. CDR3 length equals 11 residues. Between the trimmed V and J ends, which lost 5 bases and 8 bases, there was a span of 12 bases. Germline V gene sequence: CDR1 SQVTM, CDR2 ANQGSEA. In DNA, the CDR3 is TGCAGCGTTTTGCGTCCCGGAGGCTACACCTTC. This gives the protein CSVLRPGGYTF. Based on the CDR3 plus reference TRBV29-1 and TRBJ1-2, the full variable domain is SAVISQKPSRDICQRGTSLTIQCQVDSQVTMMFWYRQQPGQSLTLIATANQGSEATYESGFVIDKFPISRPNLTFSTLTVSNMSPEDSSIYLCSVLRPGGYTFGSGTRLTVV.

Many counts were recorded for this clonotype. J is TRBJ1-5 and V is TRBV7-3; 8 bases agree with TRBD1. J gave up 2 bases and V 5 bases, and 8 bases lay outside the gene matches. The CDR3 extends over 16 amino acids. The germline V gene encodes CDR1 SGHTA and CDR2 FQGTGA. As DNA, the CDR3 is TGTGCCAGCAGCATCAATACGACAGGGGGCAATCAGCCCCAGCATTTT. This codes for CASSINTTGGNQPQHF.

The chain uses TRBV5-1 and TRBJ1-6, with a tentative D call TRBD1 (5 bases). The CDR3 is 14 residues long. V gave up 2 bases and J gave up 7 bases, with 10 bases separating them. Germline loops: CDR1 SGHRS, CDR2 YFSETQ. The CDR3 DNA reads as TGCGCCAGCAGCTTTTCCTGGACAAATTCACCCCTCCACTTT. Protein sequence: CASSFSWTNSPLHF.

This clonotype was found many times. The rearrangement links TRBV25-1 to TRBJ2-3, with a weak D call TRBD2 (5 bases). V dropped 4 bases and J dropped 2 bases, with 10 bases sitting between them. This CDR3 contains 14 residues. Germline loops: CDR1 MGHDK, CDR2 SYGVNS. The CDR3 bases are TGTGCCAGCAGTGCCCCGACTACCACAGATACGCAGTATTTT. Protein sequence: CASSAPTTTDTQYF.

The chain employs TRBV5-5 and TRBJ1-3; D not resolved. V was pared by 4 bases and J by 0 bases, with 5 bases between. The CDR3 is 13 residues long. Germline V gene lookup returns CDR1 SGHKS and CDR2 YYEKEE (reference sequence). CDR3 DNA: TGTGCCAGCAGCCTAAACTCTGGAAACACCATATATTTT. Translated: CASSLNSGNTIYF.

This clonotype has more than one count but fewer than ten. The chain recombines TRBV6-6 with TRBJ1-5; D remains unclear. Germline values: CDR1 MNHNY, CDR2 SVGAGI (reference sequence). V was pared by 6 bases and J by 5 bases, with 5 bases between. This CDR3 has 11 amino acids. The CDR3 DNA reads as TGTGCCAGCAGGTCAGATCAGCCCCAGCATTTT. Amino acids: CASRSDQPQHF.

The table lists this clonotype with many counts. The genes are TRBV4-2 and TRBJ1-2, with unresolved D. From germline, CDR1 is LGHNA and CDR2 YNFKEQ. Trimming left V 2 bases short and J 7 bases short, with 11 bases between. This CDR3 is built from 13 residues. The CDR3, as DNA: TGTGCCAGCAGCCAATATGAGGCATCTGGCTACACCTTC. It specifies CASSQYEASGYTF.

This clonotype was picked up a small number of times. V usage is TRBV20-1 and J usage is TRBJ1-1; possible D gene TRBD1, 5 bases. The CDR3 covers 13 residues. The germline gives CDR1 DFQATT, CDR2 SNEGSKA (reference sequence). V was cut by 3 bases and J by 4 bases, with 12 bases left in between. CDR3 loop: CSASPGGSTEAFF. DNA for the CDR3: TGCAGTGCTAGCCCCGGGGGATCCACTGAAGCTTTCTTT.

This clonotype has just a few counts. The chain joins TRBV7-3 to TRBJ2-5; D gene ambiguous. CDR3 length: 13 amino acids. Germline-derived CDR1 and CDR2 are SGHTA and FQGTGA. V was shortened by 2 bases and J by 4 bases, with 8 bases between the two germline ends. CDR3 loop: CASSLDGLETQYF. The CDR3 bases are TGTGCCAGCAGCTTAGATGGTTTAGAGACCCAGTACTTC.

This clonotype has just a few counts. The CDR3 here is CSATLAGVPDTQYF. DNA for the CDR3: TGCAGTGCTACTCTAGCGGGGGTACCAGATACGCAGTATTTT. This chain links TRBV20-1 with TRBJ2-3; TRBD2 matches 10 bases. Trimming cost V 4 bases and J 4 bases; bases outside gene matches: 5. This CDR3 has 14 amino acids. The germline V gene encodes CDR1 DFQATT and CDR2 SNEGSKA (reference sequence).

The chain employs TRBV5-5 and TRBJ1-4, with a possible D match to TRBD1 (5 bases). V was pared by 7 bases and J by 7 bases, with 17 bases between. Germline CDR1 SGHKS, CDR2 YYEKEE (reference sequence). This CDR3 is 14 amino acids long. The CDR3 reads CASLYRDASEKLFF. The CDR3, as DNA: TGTGCCAGCCTTTACCGGGACGCGTCTGAAAAACTGTTTTTT. Full variable domain (outside the CDR3, taken from reference TRBV5-5 and TRBJ1-4): DAGVTQSPTHLIKTRGQQVTLRCSPISGHKSVSWYQQVLGQGPQFIFQYYEKEERGRGNFPDRFSARQFPNYSSELNVNALLLGDSALYLCASLYRDASEKLFFGSGTQLSVL.